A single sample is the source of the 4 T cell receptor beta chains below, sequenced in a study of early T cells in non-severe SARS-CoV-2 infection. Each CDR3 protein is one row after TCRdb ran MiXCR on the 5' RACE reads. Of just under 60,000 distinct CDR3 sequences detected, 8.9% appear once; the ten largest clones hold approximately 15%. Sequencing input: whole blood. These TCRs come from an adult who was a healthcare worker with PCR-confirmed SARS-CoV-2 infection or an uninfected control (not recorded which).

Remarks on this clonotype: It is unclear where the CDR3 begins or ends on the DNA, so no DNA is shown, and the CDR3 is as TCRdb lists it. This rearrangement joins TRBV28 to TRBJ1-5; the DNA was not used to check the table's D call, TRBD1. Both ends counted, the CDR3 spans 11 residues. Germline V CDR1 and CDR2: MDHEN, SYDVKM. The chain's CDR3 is CASRWATGTHF.

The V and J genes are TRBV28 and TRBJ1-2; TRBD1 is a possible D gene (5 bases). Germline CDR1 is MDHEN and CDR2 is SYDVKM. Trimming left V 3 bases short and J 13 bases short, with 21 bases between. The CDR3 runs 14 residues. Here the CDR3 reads CASSLLPDQGPGTF. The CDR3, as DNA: TGTGCCAGCAGTTTGCTTCCCGATCAGGGCCCGGGCACCTTC.

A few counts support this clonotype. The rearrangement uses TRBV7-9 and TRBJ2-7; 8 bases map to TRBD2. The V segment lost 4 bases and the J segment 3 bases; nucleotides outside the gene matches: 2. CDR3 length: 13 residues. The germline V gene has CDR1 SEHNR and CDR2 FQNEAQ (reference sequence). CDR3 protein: CASSSGLVYEQYF. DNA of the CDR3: TGTGCCAGCAGCTCGGGACTAGTCTACGAGCAGTACTTC.

CDR3 sequence: CASSPLAALLNEQFF. Written as DNA, the CDR3 is TGTGCCAGCAGTCCACTAGCGGCCCTCCTCAATGAGCAGTTCTTC. J is TRBJ2-1 and V is TRBV27, with 8 bases aligning to TRBD2. This CDR3 contains 15 residues. Looked up from germline, CDR1 is MNHEY and CDR2 is SMNVEV (reference sequence). The junction had 9 bases not matched to a gene; V was cut back by 5 bases and J by 6 bases.